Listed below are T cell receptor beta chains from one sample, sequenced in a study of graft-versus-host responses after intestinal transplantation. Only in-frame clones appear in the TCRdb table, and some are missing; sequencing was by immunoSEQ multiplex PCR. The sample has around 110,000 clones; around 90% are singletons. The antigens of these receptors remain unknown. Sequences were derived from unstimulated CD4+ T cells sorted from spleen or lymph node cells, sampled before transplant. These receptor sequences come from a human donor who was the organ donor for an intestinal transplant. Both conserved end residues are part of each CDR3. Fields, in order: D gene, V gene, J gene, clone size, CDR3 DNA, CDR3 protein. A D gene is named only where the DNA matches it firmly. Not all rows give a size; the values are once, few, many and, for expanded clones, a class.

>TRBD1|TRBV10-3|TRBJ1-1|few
TGTGCCATCAGTGTACAGGGGACTGAAGCTTTCTTT
CAISVQGTEAFF
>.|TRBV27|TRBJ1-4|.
TGTGCCAGCAGTTCCACAGGGAGGGGTAATGAAAAACTGTTTTTT
CASSSTGRGNEKLFF
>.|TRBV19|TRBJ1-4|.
TGTGCCAGTAGTATCCGAATTCGAAGTAATGAAAAACTGTTTTTT
CASSIRIRSNEKLFF
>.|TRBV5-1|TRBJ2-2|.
TGCGCCAGCAGCTCCAAAAAGATGAACACCGGGGAGCTGTTTTTT
CASSSKKMNTGELFF
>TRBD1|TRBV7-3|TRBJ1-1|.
TGTGCCAGCAGCTTGCTACAGGGGGGAACTGAAGCTTTCTTT
CASSLLQGGTEAFF
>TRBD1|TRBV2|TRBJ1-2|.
TGTGCCAGTAGTGAATGGGGGACAGGGTATGGCTACACCTTC
CASSEWGTGYGYTF
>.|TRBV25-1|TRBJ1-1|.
TGTGCCAGCAGTGGCCGGGACACTGCTTTCTTT
CASSGRDTAFF
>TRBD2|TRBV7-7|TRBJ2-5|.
TGTGCCAGCAGCTTAGATAGCGGGTACCAAGAGACCCAGTACTTC
CASSLDSGYQETQYF
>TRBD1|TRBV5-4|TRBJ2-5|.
TGTGCCAGCAGCACTGACAGGGTTCGAGAGACCCAGTACTTC
CASSTDRVRETQYF
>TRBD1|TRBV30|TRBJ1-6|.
TGTGCCTGGAGTGTGGCAACAGGGGGCCCGAATTCACCCCTCCACTTT
CAWSVATGGPNSPLHF
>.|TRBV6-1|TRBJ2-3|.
TGTGCCAGCAGTGCCCTCTACCAGGGCACAGATACGCAGTATTTT
CASSALYQGTDTQYF
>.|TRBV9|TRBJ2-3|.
TGTGCCAGCAGCCGGGCAGTGGGCACAGATACGCAGTATTTT
CASSRAVGTDTQYF
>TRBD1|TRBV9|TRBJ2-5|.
TGTGCCAGCACCCCTCAGGGGGCCAGGGAGACCCAGTACTTC
CASTPQGARETQYF
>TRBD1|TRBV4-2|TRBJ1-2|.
TGTGCCAGCAGCCCGGAGGTGCAGGGGGACTATGGCTACACCTTC
CASSPEVQGDYGYTF
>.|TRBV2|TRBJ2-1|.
TGTGCCAGCAGTGTTGTGCCTAGCGTTTACAATGAGCAGTTCTTC
CASSVVPSVYNEQFF
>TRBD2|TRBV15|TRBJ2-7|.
TGTGCCACCGGACGGGGCGGGAGCACCTACGAGCAGTACTTC
CATGRGGSTYEQYF
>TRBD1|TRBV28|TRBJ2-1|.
TGTGCCAGCAGCTCCCCGGGACAGGGAGACAATGAGCAGTTCTTC
CASSSPGQGDNEQFF
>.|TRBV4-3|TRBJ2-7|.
TGCGCCAGCAGCCAAGGCCCCCTGACAGTCTCCTACGAGCAGTACTTC
CASSQGPLTVSYEQYF
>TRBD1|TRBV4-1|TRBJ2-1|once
TGCGCCAGCAGCCATCCGGACAGGGCCTACAATGAGCAGTTCTTC
CASSHPDRAYNEQFF
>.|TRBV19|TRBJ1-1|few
TGTGCCAGTAGTATAGCCCAGAACACTGAAGCTTTCTTT
CASSIAQNTEAFF
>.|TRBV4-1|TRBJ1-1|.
TGCGCCAGCAGCCAGGCTACAGGGTACACTGAAGCTTTCTTT
CASSQATGYTEAFF
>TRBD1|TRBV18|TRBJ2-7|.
TGTGCCAGCTCACCACGGCGGACAGGGTTCGAGCAGTACTTC
CASSPRRTGFEQYF
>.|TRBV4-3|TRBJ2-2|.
TGCGCCAGCAGCCGGAACACCGGGGAGCTGTTTTTT
CASSRNTGELFF
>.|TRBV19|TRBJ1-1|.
TGTGCCAGTAGCTCCCCCCGGGGCGCGAACACTGAAGCTTTCTTT
CASSSPRGANTEAFF
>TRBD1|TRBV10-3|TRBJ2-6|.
TGTGCCGCATTGGACAGGGCCGGGGCCAACGTCCTGACTTTC
CAALDRAGANVLTF
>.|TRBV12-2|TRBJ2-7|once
TGTGCAAGTCGCTTAGCTAGGAGGGGCGAGCAGTACTTC
CASRLARRGEQYF
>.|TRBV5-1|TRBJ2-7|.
TGCGCCAGCAGCTCTCATTACGAGCAGTACTTC
CASSSHYEQYF
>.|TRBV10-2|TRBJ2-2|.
TGCGCCAGCAGTGAGTCGAGACCGAATGCTGGTACCGGGGAGCTGTTTTTT
CASSESRPNAGTGELFF
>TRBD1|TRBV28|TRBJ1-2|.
TGTGCCAGCAGTGTTAGGGGGCCTGGTGGCTACACCTTC
CASSVRGPGGYTF
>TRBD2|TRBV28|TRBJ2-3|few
TGTGCCAGCAGTTTGCCTAGCGGGAGGGTGACAGATACGCAGTATTTT
CASSLPSGRVTDTQYF
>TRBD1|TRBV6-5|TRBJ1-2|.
TGTGCCGCCTCCGCACTCGACAGGGGAGATGGCTACACCTTC
CAASALDRGDGYTF
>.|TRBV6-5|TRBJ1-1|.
TGTGCCAGCAGTCGGGGTCTAGACACTGAAGCTTTCTTT
CASSRGLDTEAFF
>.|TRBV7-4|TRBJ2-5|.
TGTGCCAGTAGCTTAGCGCCACACAGGGTGGTTCAGGTGACCCAGTACTTC
CASSLAPHRVVQVTQYF
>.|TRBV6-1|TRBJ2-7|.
TGTGCCAGCAGTAGTCCCCGGAGCTCCTACGAGCAGTACTTC
CASSSPRSSYEQYF
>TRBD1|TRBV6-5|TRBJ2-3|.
TGTGCCAGCAGGACAGGGTGGGGCACAGATACGCAGTATTTT
CASRTGWGTDTQYF
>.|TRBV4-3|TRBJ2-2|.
TGCGCCAGCAGCCAAGAAGGGGTGGACACCGGGGAGCTGTTTTTT
CASSQEGVDTGELFF
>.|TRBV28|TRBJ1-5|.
TGTGCCAGCAGTTTAGGCGGAAGCAATCAGCCCCAGCATTTT
CASSLGGSNQPQHF
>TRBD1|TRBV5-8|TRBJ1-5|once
TGTGCCAGCAGCCAGGGGACAGGGGGTTCCAATCAGCCCCAGCATTTT
CASSQGTGGSNQPQHF
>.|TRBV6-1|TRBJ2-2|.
TGTGCCAGCAGACCGATGACAGCGAACACCGGGGAGCTGTTTTTT
CASRPMTANTGELFF
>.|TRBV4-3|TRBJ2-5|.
TGCGCCAGCAGCCAAGTTACGGGTAAAGAGACCCAGTACTTC
CASSQVTGKETQYF
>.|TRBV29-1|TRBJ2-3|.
TGCAGCGTTGTGGCGAGGGGACGGCGCACAGATACGCAGTATTTT
CSVVARGRRTDTQYF
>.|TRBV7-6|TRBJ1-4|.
TGTGCCAGCAGCTTTATACAGGGACCTAATGAAAAACTGTTTTTT
CASSFIQGPNEKLFF
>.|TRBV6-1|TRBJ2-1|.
TGTGCCAGCAGTGCCTCGGGAGACTCCTACAATGAGCAGTTCTTC
CASSASGDSYNEQFF
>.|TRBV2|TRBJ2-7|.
TGTGCCAGCAGTGTAATCCGGCCAGGGGTTGGCGACGAGCAGTACTTC
CASSVIRPGVGDEQYF
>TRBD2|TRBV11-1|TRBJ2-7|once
TGTGCCAGCAGCTTAGGAACTAGCGGGAGGCGGTACGAGCAGTACTTC
CASSLGTSGRRYEQYF
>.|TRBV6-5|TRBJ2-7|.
TGTGCCAGCAGACCGGAGAGGACCGCAGGGCAGTACTTC
CASRPERTAGQYF
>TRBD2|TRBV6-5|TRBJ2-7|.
TGTGCCAGCAGTCCTGGGACTAGCTTTTCCTACGAGCAGTACTTC
CASSPGTSFSYEQYF
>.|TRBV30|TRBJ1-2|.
TGTGCCTGGACGAAGGGGGGGGCCTATGGCTACACCTTC
CAWTKGGAYGYTF
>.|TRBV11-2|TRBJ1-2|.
TGTGCCAGCAGCTTACTCGTGGGGGCTAACTATGGCTACACCTTC
CASSLLVGANYGYTF
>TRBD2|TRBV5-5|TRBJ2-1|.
TGTGCCAGCAGCTCCTTAAATACGGGGACTAAGCAGTTCTTC
CASSSLNTGTKQFF